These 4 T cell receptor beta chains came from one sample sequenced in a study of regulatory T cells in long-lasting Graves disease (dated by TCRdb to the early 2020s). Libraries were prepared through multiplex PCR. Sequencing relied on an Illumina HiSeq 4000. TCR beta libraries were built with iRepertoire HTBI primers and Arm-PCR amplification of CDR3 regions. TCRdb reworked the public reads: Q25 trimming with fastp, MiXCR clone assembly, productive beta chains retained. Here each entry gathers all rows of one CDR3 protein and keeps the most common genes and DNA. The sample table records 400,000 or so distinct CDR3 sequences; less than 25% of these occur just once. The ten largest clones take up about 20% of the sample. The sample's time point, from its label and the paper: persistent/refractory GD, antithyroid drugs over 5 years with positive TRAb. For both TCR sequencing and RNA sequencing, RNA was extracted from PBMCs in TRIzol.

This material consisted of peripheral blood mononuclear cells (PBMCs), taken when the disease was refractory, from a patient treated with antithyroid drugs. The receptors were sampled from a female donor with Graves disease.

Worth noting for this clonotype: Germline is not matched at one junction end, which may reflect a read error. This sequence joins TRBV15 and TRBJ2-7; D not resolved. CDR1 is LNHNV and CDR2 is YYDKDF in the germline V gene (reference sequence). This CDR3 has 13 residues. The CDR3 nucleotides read TGTGCCACCGGCAGAGTGACCTGGTACGAGCAGTACTTC. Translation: CATGRVTWYEQYF.

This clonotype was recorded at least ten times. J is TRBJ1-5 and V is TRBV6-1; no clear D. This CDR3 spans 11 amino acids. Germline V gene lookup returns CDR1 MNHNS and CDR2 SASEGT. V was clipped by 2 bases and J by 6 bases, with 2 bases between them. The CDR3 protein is CASSESQPQHF. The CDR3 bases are TGTGCCAGCAGTGAAAGTCAGCCCCAGCATTTT.

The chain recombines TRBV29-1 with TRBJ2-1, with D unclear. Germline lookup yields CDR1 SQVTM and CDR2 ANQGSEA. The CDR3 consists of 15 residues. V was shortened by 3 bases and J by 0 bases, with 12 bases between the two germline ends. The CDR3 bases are TGCAGCGTTGAGGGTCACCAGAGCTCCTACAATGAGCAGTTCTTC. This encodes CSVEGHQSSYNEQFF.

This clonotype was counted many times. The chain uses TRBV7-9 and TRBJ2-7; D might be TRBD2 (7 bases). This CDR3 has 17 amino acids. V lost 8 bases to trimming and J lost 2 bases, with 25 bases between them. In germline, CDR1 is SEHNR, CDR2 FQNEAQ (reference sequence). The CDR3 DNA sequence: TGTGCCAGCCACTCAGTCGGAGGGGGGGGACACACCTACGAGCAGTACTTC. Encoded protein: CASHSVGGGGHTYEQYF.